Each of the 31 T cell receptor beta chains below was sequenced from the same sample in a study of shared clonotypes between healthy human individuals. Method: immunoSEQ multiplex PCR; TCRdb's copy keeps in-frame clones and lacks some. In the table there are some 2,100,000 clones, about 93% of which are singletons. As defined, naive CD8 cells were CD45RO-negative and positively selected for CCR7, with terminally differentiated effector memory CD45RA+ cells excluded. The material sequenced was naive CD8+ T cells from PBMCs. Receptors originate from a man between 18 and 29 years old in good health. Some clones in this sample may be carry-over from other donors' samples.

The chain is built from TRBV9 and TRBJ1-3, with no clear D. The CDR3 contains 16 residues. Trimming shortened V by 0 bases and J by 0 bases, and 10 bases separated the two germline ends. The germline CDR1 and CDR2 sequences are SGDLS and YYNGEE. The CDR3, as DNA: TGTGCCAGCAGCGTAGGAGGCAGAAACTCTGGAAACACCATATATTTT. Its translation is CASSVGGRNSGNTIYF.

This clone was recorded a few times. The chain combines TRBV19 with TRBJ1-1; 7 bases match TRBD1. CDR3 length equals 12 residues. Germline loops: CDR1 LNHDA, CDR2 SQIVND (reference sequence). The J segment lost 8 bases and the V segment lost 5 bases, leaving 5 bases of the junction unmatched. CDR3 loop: CASSEGGPEAFF. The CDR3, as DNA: TGTGCCAGTAGTGAAGGGGGCCCCGAAGCTTTCTTT.

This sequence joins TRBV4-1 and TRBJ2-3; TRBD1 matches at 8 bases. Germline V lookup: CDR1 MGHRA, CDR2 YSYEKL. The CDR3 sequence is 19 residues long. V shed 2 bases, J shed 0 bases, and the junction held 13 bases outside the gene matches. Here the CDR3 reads CASSQRGQVRQLSTDTQYF. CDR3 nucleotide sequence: TGCGCCAGCAGCCAAAGGGGACAGGTCCGACAGCTTAGCACAGATACGCAGTATTTT.

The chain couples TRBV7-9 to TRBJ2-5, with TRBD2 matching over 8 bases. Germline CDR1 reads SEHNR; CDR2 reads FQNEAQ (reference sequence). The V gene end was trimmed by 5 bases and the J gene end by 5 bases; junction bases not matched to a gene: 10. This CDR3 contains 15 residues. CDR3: CASSQSGGVSETQYF. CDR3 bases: TGTGCCAGCAGCCAAAGCGGGGGAGTTTCGGAGACCCAGTACTTC.

The CDR3 loop reads CAWGMGGTYEQYF. The CDR3 DNA follows: TGTGCCTGGGGGATGGGGGGAACCTACGAGCAGTACTTC. This chain uses TRBV30 with TRBJ2-7; tentatively, D is TRBD2 (6 bases). The CDR3 is 13 residues long. Germline values: CDR1 GTSNPN, CDR2 SVGIG (reference sequence). V was cut by 5 bases and J by 2 bases, with 13 bases left in between.

CDR3 region: CASRARLNTEAFF. In DNA, the CDR3 is TGCGCCAGCAGAGCCAGATTAAACACTGAAGCTTTCTTT. This chain links TRBV5-1 with TRBJ1-1; D call uncertain. This CDR3 region has 13 residues. Germline lookup yields CDR1 SGHRS and CDR2 YFSETQ. V gave up 5 bases and J gave up 2 bases, with 10 bases separating them.

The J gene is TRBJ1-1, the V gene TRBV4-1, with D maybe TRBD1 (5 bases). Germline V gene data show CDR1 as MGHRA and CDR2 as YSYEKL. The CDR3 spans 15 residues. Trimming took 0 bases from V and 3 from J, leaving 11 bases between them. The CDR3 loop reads CASSQDLSGYTEAFF. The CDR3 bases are TGCGCCAGCAGCCAAGATCTATCAGGGTACACTGAAGCTTTCTTT.

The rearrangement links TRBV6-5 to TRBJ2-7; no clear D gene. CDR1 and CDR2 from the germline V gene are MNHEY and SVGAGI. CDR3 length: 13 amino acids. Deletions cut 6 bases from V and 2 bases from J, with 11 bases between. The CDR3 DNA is TGTGCCAGCAGCCCAAGCGCGCCCTACGAGCAGTACTTC. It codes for CASSPSAPYEQYF.

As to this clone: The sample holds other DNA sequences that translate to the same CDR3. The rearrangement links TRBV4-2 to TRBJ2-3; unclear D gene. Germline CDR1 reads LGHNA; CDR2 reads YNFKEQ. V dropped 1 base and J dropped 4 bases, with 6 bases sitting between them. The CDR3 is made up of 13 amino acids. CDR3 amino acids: CASSQGSSDTQYF. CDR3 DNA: TGTGCCAGCAGCCAAGGATCATCAGATACGCAGTATTTT.

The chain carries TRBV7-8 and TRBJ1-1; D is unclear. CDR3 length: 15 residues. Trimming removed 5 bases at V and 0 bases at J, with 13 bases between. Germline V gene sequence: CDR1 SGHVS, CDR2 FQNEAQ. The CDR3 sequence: CASSVAGYLNTEAFF. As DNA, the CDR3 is TGTGCCAGCAGCGTTGCCGGGTACCTGAACACTGAAGCTTTCTTT.

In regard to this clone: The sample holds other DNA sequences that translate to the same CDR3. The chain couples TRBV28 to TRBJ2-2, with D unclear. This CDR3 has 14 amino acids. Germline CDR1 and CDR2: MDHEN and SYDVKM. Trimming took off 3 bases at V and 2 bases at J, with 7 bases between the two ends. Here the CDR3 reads CASSLAVNTGELFF. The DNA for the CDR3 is TGTGCCAGCAGTTTGGCCGTAAACACCGGGGAGCTGTTTTTT. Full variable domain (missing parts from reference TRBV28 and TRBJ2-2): DVKVTQSSRYLVKRTGEKVFLECVQDMDHENMFWYRQDPGLGLRLIYFSYDVKMKEKGDIPEGYSVSREKKERFSLILESASTNQTSMYLCASSLAVNTGELFFGEGSRLTVL.

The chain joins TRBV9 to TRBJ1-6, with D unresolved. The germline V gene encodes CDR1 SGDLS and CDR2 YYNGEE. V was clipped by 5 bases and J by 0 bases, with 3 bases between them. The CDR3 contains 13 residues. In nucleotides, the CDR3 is TGTGCCAGCAGTTACTCCTATAATTCACCCCTCCACTTT. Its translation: CASSYSYNSPLHF.

The CDR3 protein is CASSRRERSETQYF. CDR3 DNA: TGTGCCAGCAGCCGCAGGGAAAGATCCGAGACCCAGTACTTC. This chain links TRBV7-9 with TRBJ2-5, with D perhaps matching TRBD1 (5 bases). Germline V gene lookup returns CDR1 SEHNR and CDR2 FQNEAQ (reference sequence). V gave up 5 bases and J gave up 5 bases, with 15 bases separating them. There are 14 residues in the CDR3.

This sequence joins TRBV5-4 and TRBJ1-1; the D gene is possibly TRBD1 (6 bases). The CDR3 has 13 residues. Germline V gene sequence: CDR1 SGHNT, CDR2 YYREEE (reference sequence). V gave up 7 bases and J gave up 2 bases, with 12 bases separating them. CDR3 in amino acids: CASGSDSNTEAFF. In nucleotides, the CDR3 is TGTGCCAGCGGATCGGACAGTAACACTGAAGCTTTCTTT.

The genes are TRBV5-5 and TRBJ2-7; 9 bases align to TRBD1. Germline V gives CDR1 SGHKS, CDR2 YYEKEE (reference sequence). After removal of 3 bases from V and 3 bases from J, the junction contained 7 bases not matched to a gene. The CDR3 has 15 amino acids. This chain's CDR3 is CASSYPGTGIYEQYF. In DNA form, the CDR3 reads TGTGCCAGCAGCTATCCCGGGACAGGGATCTACGAGCAGTACTTC.

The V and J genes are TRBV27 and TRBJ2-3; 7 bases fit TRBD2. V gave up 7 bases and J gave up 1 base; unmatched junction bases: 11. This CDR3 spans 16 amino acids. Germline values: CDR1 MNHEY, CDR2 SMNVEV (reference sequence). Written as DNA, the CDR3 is TGTGCCAGCACCCCGTTTGGGGGGGTTGGCACAGATACGCAGTATTTT. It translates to CASTPFGGVGTDTQYF.

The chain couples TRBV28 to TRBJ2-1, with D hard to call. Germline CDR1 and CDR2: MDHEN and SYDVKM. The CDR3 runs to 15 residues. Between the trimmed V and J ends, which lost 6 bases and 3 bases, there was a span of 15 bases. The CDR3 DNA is TGTGCCAGCAGGACCCATAGACGGAACTACAATGAGCAGTTCTTC. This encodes CASRTHRRNYNEQFF. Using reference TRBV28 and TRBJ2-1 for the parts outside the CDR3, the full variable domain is DVKVTQSSRYLVKRTGEKVFLECVQDMDHENMFWYRQDPGLGLRLIYFSYDVKMKEKGDIPEGYSVSREKKERFSLILESASTNQTSMYLCASRTHRRNYNEQFFGPGTRLTVL.

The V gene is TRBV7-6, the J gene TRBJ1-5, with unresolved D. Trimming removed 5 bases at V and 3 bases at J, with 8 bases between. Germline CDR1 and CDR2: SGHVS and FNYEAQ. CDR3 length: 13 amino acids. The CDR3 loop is CASSPWHNQPQHF. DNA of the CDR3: TGTGCCAGCAGCCCCTGGCACAATCAGCCCCAGCATTTT.

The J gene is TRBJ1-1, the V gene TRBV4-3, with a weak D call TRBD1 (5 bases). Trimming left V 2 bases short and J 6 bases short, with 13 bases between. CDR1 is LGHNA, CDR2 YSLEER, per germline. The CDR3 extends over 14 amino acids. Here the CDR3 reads CASSQRTGESEAFF. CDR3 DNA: TGCGCCAGCAGCCAACGAACGGGGGAATCTGAAGCTTTCTTT.

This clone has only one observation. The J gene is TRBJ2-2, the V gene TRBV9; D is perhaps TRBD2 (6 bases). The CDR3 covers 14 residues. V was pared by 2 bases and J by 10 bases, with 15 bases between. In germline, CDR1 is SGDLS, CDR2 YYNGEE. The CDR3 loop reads CASSVPQRAEELFF. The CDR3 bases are TGTGCCAGCAGCGTCCCCCAGCGGGCCGAGGAGCTGTTTTTT.

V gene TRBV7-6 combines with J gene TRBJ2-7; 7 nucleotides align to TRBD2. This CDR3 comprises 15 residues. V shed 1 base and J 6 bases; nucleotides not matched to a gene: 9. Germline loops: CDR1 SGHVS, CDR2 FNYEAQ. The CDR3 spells CASSLVWGREGEQYF. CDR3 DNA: TGTGCCAGCAGCTTAGTATGGGGCAGGGAGGGCGAGCAGTACTTC.

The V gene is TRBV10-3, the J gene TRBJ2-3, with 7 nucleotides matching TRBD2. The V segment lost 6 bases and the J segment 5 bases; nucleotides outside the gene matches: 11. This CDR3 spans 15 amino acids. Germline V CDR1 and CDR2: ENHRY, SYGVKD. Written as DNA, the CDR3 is TGTGCCATCAGCGGTGGGAGGGGCGGTGTAGATACGCAGTATTTT. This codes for CAISGGRGGVDTQYF.

CDR3 nucleotide sequence: TGTGCCACCAGCAGATTGAACAATGAGCAGTTCTTC. This translates into CATSRLNNEQFF. The chain recombines TRBV15 with TRBJ2-1; D not resolved. V lost 2 bases and J 5 bases, leaving 4 bases between the germline ends. This CDR3 contains 12 residues. The germline V gene encodes CDR1 LNHNV and CDR2 YYDKDF (reference sequence).

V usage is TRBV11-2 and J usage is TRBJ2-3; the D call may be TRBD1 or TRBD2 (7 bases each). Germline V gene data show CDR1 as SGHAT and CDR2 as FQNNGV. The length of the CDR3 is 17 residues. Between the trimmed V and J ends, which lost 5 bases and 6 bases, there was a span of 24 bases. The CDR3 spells CASSQGEGASRGDTQYF. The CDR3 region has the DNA TGTGCCAGCAGCCAGGGGGAGGGAGCATCCCGAGGCGATACGCAGTATTTT.

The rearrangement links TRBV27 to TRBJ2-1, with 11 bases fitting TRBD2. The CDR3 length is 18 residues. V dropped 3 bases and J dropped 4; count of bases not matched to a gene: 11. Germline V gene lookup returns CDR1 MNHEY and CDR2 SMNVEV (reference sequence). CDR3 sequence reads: CASSFLTTTSGDYNEQFF. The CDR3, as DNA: TGTGCCAGCAGTTTCCTTACGACGACTAGCGGGGATTACAATGAGCAGTTCTTC.

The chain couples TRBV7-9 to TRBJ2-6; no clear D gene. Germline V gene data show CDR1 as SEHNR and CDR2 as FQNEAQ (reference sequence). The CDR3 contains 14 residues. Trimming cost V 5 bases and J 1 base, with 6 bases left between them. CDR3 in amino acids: CASSPKSGANVLTF. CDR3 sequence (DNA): TGTGCCAGCAGCCCTAAGTCTGGGGCCAACGTCCTGACTTTC.

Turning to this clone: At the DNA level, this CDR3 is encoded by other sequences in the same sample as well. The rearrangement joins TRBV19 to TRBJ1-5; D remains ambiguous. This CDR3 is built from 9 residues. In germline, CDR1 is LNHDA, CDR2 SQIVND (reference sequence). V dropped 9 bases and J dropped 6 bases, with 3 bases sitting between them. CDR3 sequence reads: CASGQPQHF. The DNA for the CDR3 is TGTGCCAGCGGTCAGCCCCAGCATTTT.

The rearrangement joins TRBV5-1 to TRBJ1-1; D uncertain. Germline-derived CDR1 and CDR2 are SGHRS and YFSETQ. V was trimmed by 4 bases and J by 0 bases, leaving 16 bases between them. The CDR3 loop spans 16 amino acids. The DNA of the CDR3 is TGCGCCAGCAGCCTTGGGGTCGGAGTTATGAACACTGAAGCTTTCTTT. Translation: CASSLGVGVMNTEAFF.

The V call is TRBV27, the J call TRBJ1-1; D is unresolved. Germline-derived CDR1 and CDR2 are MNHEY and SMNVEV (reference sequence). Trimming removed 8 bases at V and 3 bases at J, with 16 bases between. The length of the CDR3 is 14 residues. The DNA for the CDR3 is TGTGCCAGCGGGTGGGGAGGTCTGGACACTGAAGCTTTCTTT. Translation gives CASGWGGLDTEAFF.

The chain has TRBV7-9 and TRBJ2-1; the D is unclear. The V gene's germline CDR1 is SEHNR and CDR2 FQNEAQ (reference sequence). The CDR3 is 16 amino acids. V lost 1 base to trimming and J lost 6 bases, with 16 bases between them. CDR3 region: CASSLVSGFRANEQFF. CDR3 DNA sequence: TGTGCCAGCAGCTTAGTCTCCGGGTTTAGGGCCAATGAGCAGTTCTTC.

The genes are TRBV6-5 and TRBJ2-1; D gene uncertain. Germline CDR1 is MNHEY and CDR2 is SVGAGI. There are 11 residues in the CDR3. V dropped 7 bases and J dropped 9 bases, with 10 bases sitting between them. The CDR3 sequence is CASIIGGEQFF. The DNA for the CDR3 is TGTGCCAGCATTATCGGCGGTGAGCAGTTCTTC.